This T cell receptor (beta chain) was captured by sequencing in a study of shared clonotypes between healthy human individuals. Study-level points and caveats: Clonotype sharing among donors was thought likely to change with sequencing depth.

As concerns this clone: Its matching antigen is unknown.

V lost 5 bases and J 8 bases, leaving 15 bases between the germline ends. The CDR3 sequence is 13 residues long. The germline gives CDR1 MNHEY, CDR2 SMNVEV (reference sequence). Once extracted for a subset, genomic DNA was divided evenly among several immunoSEQ plates. Authors' analysis steps: ImmunoSEQ output held junction-only sequences without quality scores, so filtering differed. The data were produced by immunoSEQ multiplex PCR, yet TCRdb's version contains in-frame clones alone and is incomplete. V, J and clone size reflect that table, while D and trimming were determined from the DNA. The table records fewer than 600,000 clones, about four fifths of them present only once.

The chain couples TRBV27 to TRBJ1-2, with D tentatively TRBD1 (5 bases). This TCR was sampled from a woman aged 40-49 years in good health. Some clones in this sample may be carry-over from other donors' samples. The specimen sequenced was PBMCs. DNA for the CDR3: TGTGCCAGCAGTAATCAGGGCTTCCGAGGCTACACCTTC. As protein: CASSNQGFRGYTF.